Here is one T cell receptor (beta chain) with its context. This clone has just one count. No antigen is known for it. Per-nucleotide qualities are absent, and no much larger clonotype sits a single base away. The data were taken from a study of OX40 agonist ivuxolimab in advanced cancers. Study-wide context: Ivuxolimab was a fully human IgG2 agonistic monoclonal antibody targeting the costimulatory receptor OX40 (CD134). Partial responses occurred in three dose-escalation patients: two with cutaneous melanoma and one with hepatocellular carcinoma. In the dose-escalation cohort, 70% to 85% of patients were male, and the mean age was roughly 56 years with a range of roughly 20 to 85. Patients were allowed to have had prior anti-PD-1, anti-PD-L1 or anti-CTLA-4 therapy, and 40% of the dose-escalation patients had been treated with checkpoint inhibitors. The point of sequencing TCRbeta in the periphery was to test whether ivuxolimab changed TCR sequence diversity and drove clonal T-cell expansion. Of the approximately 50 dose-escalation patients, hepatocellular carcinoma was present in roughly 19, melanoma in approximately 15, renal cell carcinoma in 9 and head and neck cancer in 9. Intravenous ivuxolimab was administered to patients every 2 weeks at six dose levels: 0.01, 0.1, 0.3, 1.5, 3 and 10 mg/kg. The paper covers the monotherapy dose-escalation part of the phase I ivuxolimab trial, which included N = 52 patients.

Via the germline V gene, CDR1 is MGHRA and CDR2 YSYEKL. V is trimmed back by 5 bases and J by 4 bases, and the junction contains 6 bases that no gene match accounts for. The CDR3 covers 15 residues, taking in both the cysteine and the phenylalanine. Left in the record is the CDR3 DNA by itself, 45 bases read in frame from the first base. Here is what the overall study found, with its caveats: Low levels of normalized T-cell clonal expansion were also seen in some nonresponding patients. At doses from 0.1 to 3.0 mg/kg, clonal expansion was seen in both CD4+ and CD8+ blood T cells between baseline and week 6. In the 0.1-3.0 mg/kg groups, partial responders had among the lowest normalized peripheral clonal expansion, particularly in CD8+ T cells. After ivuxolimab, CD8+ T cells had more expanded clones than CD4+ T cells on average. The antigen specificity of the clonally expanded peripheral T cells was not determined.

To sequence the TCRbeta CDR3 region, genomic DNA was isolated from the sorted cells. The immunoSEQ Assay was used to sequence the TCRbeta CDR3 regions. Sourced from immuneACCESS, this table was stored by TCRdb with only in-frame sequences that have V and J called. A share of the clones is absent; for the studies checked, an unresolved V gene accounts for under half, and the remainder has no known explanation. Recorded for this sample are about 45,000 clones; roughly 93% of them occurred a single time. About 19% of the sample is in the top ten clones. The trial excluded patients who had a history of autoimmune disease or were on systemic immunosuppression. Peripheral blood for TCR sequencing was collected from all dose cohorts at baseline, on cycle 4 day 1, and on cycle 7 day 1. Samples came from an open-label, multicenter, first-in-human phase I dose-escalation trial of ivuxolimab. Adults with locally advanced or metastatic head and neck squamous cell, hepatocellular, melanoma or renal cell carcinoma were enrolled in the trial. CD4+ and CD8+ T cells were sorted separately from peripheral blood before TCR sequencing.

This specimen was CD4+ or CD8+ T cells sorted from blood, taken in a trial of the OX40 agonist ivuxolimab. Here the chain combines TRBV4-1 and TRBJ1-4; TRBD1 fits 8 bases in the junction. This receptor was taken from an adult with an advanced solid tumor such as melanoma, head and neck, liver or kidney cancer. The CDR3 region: CASSYGQGINEKLFF. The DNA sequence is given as TGCGCCAGCAGCTACGGACAGGGCATTAATGAAAAACTGTTTTTT.